These 14 T cell receptor beta chains were sequenced from one sample in a study of tumor-infiltrating lymphocytes in primary liver carcinoma. With a constant-region primer, TCR beta cDNA was made from approximately 520 ng of total RNA. Libraries of TCR beta came from three nested multiplex PCR rounds with slightly modified ARM-PCR. TRBV1-TRBV30 forward primers paired with a C-beta reverse primer were used in the first two PCR rounds, which ran about 11 cycles each. TCRdb ran MiXCR on the multiplex PCR reads and lists one entry per CDR3 protein. Found here are almost 200,000 distinct CDR3 sequences, approximately 64% of them singletons; the top ten hold 6% to 8.5%. Germline DNA was also extracted, while the blood RNA originated from unsorted whole blood. The specimen was peripheral blood. These receptors were collected from a woman aged 60-75 years with primary liver carcinoma and hepatitis B virus infection.

This clonotype was recorded many times. V gene TRBV11-3 combines with J gene TRBJ2-5; D gene unclear. CDR3 length: 12 amino acids. Germline CDR1 and CDR2: SGHNT and YENEEA. Trimming cost V 3 bases and J 2 bases, with 4 bases left between them. CDR3 DNA sequence: TGTGCCAGCAGCTTTGGTCAAGAGACCCAGTACTTC. Translating gives CASSFGQETQYF.

This clonotype is labeled medium-sized. The chain couples TRBV11-3 to TRBJ2-3; TRBD1 matches 9 bases. The CDR3 extends over 15 amino acids. CDR1 and CDR2 (germline): SGHNT, YENEEA. The trim removed 3 bases at V and 2 bases at J, leaving 3 bases unmatched. The CDR3 here is CASSFGTGFTDTQYF. CDR3 DNA: TGTGCCAGCAGCTTCGGGACAGGGTTCACAGATACGCAGTATTTT.

Remarks on this clonotype: The conserved phenylalanine or tryptophan normally closing the CDR3 is absent here, so this likely arose from a read error. The chain is built from TRBV11-3 and TRBJ2-5, with unresolved D. Germline CDR1 SGHNT, CDR2 YENEEA. CDR3 length: 12 residues. CDR3 in DNA: TGTGCTAGCAGCTTTGGTCAAGAGACCCAGTACTCC. It yields the protein CASSFGQETQYS.

As regards this clonotype: Likely a read error: the CDR3 ends without its conserved phenylalanine or tryptophan. No DNA is shown, since the ends of the CDR3 on it are uncertain; the CDR3 is the one TCRdb lists. The chain links TRBV11-2 to TRBJ2-1; no check of the table's D call, TRBD2, against the DNA was made. The CDR3 has 14 residues if both end residues are counted. Per germline, CDR1 SGHAT and CDR2 FQNNGV. CDR3 in amino acids: CASSLGNSGSLPDL.

With regard to this clonotype: This may arise from a read error, as a much more abundant clone is one base away. The chain is built from TRBV5-1 and TRBJ1-2; 7 bases are shared with TRBD1. This CDR3 is 13 amino acids long. Germline V gene data show CDR1 as SGHRS and CDR2 as YFSETQ. CDR3 region: CTSSLEGASGYTF. The DNA for the CDR3 is TGCACCAGCAGCTTGGAGGGGGCCAGTGGCTACACCTTC.

The chain combines TRBV11-2 with TRBJ1-5; D is undetermined. The CDR3 totals 13 residues. Germline CDR1 is SGHAT and CDR2 is FQNNGV. The V end was cut by 6 bases, the J end by 1 base, with 7 bases between. The CDR3 coding sequence is TGTGCCAGCAGACGGGAGAGCAATCAGCCCCAGCATTTT. Encoded protein: CASRRESNQPQHF.

The gene calls are TRBV11-3 and TRBJ2-7; no clear D. Germline V lookup: CDR1 SGHNT, CDR2 YENEEA. The CDR3 is made up of 16 amino acids. Trimming took 9 bases from V and 2 from J, leaving 23 bases between them. CDR3 residues: CASSIEKGPGPYEQYF. The CDR3 DNA sequence: TGTGCCAGTAGCATAGAAAAAGGGCCCGGGCCCTACGAGCAGTACTTC.

This clonotype was seen only a few times. Possible read error: a much larger clone is one base away. The J gene is TRBJ2-7, the V gene TRBV29-1; 9 bases map to TRBD2. Germline V gene lookup returns CDR1 SQVTM and CDR2 ANQGSEA. CDR3 size: 17 residues. CDR3 loop: CSVEGTLAGKRSYKQYF. The CDR3 region has the DNA TGCAGCGTTGAAGGCACCCTAGCGGGAAAGAGGTCCTACAAGCAGTACTTC.

Points on this clonotype: An end of the junction differs from the germline gene, which may be a read error. This CDR3 is CAGSLALGNQPQHF. For the CDR3, the DNA is TGTGCCGGCAGCTTAGCCTTAGGTAATCAGCCCCAGCATTTT. The chain has TRBV7-8 and TRBJ1-5; D is ambiguous. Germline V gene sequence: CDR1 SGHVS, CDR2 FQNEAQ. The CDR3 covers 14 residues.

V gene TRBV4-1 combines with J gene TRBJ2-3; D call uncertain. The V gene lost 1 base and the J gene lost 4 bases, with 6 bases spanning the gap. The germline gives CDR1 MGHRA, CDR2 YSYEKL. The CDR3 covers 13 residues. In nucleotides, the CDR3 is TGCGCCAGCAGCCAAGTACCACCAGATACGCAGTATTTT. Amino acids: CASSQVPPDTQYF.

This clonotype was seen ten or more times. The gene calls are TRBV10-3 and TRBJ2-2; 11 bases match TRBD1. Germline loops: CDR1 ENHRY, CDR2 SYGVKD. The junction had 12 bases not matched to a gene; V was cut back by 6 bases and J by 3 bases. The CDR3 totals 18 residues. CDR3 protein: CAIRDSSGTGGYTGELFF. CDR3 nucleotides: TGTGCCATCAGGGACTCATCGGGGACAGGGGGTTACACCGGGGAGCTGTTTTTT.

A note on this clonotype: The junction departs from germline at one end; a sequencing error may be responsible. The gene calls are TRBV11-2 and TRBJ1-6, with D uncertain. The CDR3 length is 13 residues. CDR1 is SGHAT, CDR2 FQNNGV, per germline. This chain's CDR3 is CASSVQLNSPLHF. DNA of the CDR3: TGTGCGAGCAGCGTACAATTAAATTCACCCCTCCACTTT. Full variable domain (outside the CDR3, taken from reference TRBV11-2 and TRBJ1-6): EAGVAQSPRYKIIEKRQSVAFWCNPISGHATLYWYQQILGQGPKLLIQFQNNGVVDDSQLPKDRFSAERLKGVDSTLKIQPAKLEDSAVYLCASSVQLNSPLHFGNGTRLTVT.

As regards this clonotype: One base away lies a much larger clone, so this may be a sequencing read error. The chain employs TRBV6-5 and TRBJ1-5, with 10 positions matching TRBD1. Germline CDR1 and CDR2: MNHEY and SVGAGI. This CDR3 comprises 15 residues. The CDR3 DNA reads TGTGTCAGCAGTTACACCGGGACAGGGGAACAGCCCCAGCATTTT. Amino acid sequence: CVSSYTGTGEQPQHF.

Regarding this clonotype: The junction differs from germline at one of its ends, possibly a read error. V and J are TRBV4-2 and TRBJ2-7, with D possibly being TRBD2 (6 bases). This CDR3 is 17 amino acids long. In germline, CDR1 is LGHNA, CDR2 YNFKEQ. The CDR3 loop reads CTSSQDFRGMSSYEQYF. The CDR3 DNA sequence: TGTACCAGCAGCCAAGATTTTCGCGGGATGAGCTCCTACGAGCAGTACTTC.